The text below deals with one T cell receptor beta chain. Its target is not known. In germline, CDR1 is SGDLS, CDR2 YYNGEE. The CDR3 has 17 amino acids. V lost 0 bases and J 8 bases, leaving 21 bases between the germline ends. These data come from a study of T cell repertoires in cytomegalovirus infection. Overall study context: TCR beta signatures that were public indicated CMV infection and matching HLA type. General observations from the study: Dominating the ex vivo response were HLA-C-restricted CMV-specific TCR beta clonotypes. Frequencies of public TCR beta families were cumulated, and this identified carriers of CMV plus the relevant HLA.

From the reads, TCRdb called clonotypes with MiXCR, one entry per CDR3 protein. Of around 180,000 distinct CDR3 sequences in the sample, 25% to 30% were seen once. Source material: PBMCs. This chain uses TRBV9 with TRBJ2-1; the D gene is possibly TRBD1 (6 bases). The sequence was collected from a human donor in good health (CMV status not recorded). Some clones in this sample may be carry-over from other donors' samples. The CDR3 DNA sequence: TGTGCCAGCAGCGTAGGGGCTACAGGGTTGAGTACGTATGAGCAGTTCTTC. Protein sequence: CASSVGATGLSTYEQFF. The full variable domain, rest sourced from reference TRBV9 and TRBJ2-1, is DSGVTQTPKHLITATGQRVTLRCSPRSGDLSVYWYQQSLDQGLQFLIQYYNGEERAKGNILERFSAQQFPDLHSELNLSSLELGDSALYFCASSVGATGLSTYEQFFGPGTRLTVL.